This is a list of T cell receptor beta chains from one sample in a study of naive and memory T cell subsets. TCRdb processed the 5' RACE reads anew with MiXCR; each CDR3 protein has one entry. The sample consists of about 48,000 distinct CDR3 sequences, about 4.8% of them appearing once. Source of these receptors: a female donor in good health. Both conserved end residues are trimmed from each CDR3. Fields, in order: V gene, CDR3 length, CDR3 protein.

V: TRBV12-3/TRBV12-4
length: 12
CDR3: ASSVSSGANVLT

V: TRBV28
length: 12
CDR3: ASSPRGLLYEQY

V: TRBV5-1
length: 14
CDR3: ASSWRLAGGQETQY

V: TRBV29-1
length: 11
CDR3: SEVSGSTDTQY

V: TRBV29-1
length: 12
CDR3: SVRSGRRTYEQY

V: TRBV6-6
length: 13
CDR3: ASTGQSSGANVLT

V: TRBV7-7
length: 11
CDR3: ASSLNLEYEQY

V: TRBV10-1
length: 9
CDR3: ASSDWDTQY

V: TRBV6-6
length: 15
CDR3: ASIKGKGQDSNQPQH

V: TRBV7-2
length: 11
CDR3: ASSPTSIYTQY

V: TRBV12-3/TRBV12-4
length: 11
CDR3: ASSHSGANVLT

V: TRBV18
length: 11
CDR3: ASSPVGSQGKI

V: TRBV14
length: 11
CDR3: ASSTTLADTQY

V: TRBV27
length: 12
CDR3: ASSQIAGPYEQY

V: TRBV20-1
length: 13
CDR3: SARDEGGPVQTQY

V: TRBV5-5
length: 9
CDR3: ASSTVRGYT

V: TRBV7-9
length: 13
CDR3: ASSLRAGADNEQF

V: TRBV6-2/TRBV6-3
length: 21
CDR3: ASRPRQGRPPTRLAGAYNEQF

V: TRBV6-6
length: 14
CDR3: ASSYSGAIGEDTQY

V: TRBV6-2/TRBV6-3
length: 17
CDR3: ASSYPPGDRGFGANVLT

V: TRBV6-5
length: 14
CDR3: ASSYGRNTGANVLT

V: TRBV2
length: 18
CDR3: ASSVYTTPGQGASYNEQF

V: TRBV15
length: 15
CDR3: ATSRDQAGGKTGELF

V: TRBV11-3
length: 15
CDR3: ASSSLASGSVTDTQY

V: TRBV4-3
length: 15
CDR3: ASSQDGGTTSTDTQY

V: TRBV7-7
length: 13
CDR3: ASIQLPTGLHGYT

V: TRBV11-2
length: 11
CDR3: ASSLEGVYEQY

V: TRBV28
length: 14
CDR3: ASSQTSGSSYNEQF

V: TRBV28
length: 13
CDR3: ASSPLGTSPHEQF

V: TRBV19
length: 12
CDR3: ASSMGRSPNVLT

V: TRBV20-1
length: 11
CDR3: SASLGLQETQY

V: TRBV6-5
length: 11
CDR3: ASSYLHQETQY

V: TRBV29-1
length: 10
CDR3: SGSTGVTEAF

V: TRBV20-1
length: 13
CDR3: SATIAGRGRDEQY

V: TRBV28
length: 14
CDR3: ASSSPGGATYNEQF

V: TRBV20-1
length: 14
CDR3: SAKTYRSTPNTEAF

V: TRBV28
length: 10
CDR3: ASRMSTGTLY

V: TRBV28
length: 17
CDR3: ASSLFSLGGASGANVLT

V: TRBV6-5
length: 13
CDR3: ASSYSRIMNTEAF

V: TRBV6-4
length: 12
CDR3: ASSDGQGAGELF

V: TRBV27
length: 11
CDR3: ASTRGVNYGYT

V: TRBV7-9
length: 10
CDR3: ASSLDRYGDT

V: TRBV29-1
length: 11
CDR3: SVAEGGRSPLH

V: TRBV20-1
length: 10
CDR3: SAFRPQETQY

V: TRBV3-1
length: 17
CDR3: ASSQDGGSGRVGANVLT

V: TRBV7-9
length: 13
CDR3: ASSYGTGASYEQY

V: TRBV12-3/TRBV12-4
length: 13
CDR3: ASSSPGQGVTEAF

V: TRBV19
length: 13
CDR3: ASSTSGLNSYEQY

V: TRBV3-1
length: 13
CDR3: ASSRNFQGRRGYT

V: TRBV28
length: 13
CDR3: ASSSRSAGLDEQY

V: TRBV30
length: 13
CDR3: AWRGSGQVYNEQF

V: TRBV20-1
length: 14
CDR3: SARFISGQLYNEQF

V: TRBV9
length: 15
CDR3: ASSVEAGRGSTDTQY

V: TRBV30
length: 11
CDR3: AWSDGGNYEQY